The rows below give T cell receptor beta chains drawn from one sample of a study of T cell responses to AZD1222 COVID-19 vaccine. Generated by immunoSEQ multiplex PCR, the TCRdb table keeps only in-frame clones and is missing some. The sample carries approximately 120,000 clones, about 85% recorded once. Specimen: peripheral blood, collected on day 0 of AZD1222 vaccination. These receptors were obtained from an adult in good health. Both conserved end residues are trimmed from each CDR3. A D gene is named only where the DNA matches it firmly.

v_call d_call cdr3_aa
TRBV6-2/TRBV6-3 . ASSSWVPGNQPQH
TRBV6-5 . ASRRTGANEKLF
TRBV6-1 . ASSEEAINEQF
TRBV19 TRBD1 ASSTIDRDDTEAF
TRBV10-3 . AISDTFAYEQY
TRBV9 TRBD1 ASSGQGALNYGYT
TRBV7-2 . ASSARGSNSPLH
TRBV28 . ASSPILGPGTQY
TRBV5-1 . ASSLAGTRGHNEQF
TRBV24-1 TRBD2 ATSDPGGRDNEQF
TRBV5-1 . ASSRRTGSPDTQY
TRBV5-1 TRBD1 ASSSGQVQETQY
TRBV12-3/TRBV12-4 . ASSTEGAQY
TRBV29-1 . SVRVGMTQY
TRBV20-1 TRBD2 SASGLADSYEQY
TRBV3-1/TRBV3-2 TRBD2 ASSQVGTSGKGGEQY
TRBV3-1/TRBV3-2 . ASSQDFGQGPQY
TRBV28 TRBD1 ASSQATGAAF
TRBV6-5 TRBD1 ASRTTRDRRTEAF
TRBV28 . ASSLPGTSGEQY
TRBV19 . ASSIAAGGGYT
TRBV6-5 . ASSYDGPNSGNTIY
TRBV5-1 . ASSWEGGSGNTIY
TRBV7-2 TRBD1 ASSSRRDRTYSYEQY
TRBV19 . ASSIGDGNSYEQY
TRBV5-4 . ASSAREFYNEQF
TRBV14 . ASSQIDSIANTGELF
TRBV7-2 TRBD1 ASSSQGGEKLF
TRBV19 TRBD1 ASSIGQGATQY
TRBV5-1 . ASSLGGGRTEAF
TRBV7-8 TRBD1 ASSFRTGHTEAF
TRBV28 . ASSWGVRGQPQH
TRBV6-2/TRBV6-3 . ASSYSGGEFRDLGDTQY
TRBV6-5 . ASSYASTRGENTIY
TRBV5-4 . ASSLDQGYGYT
TRBV5-1 . ASSLPHNEQF
TRBV7-2 . ASSFERNEQF
TRBV6-6 . ASSYRDGVLT
TRBV11-2 . ASSARAGDYGYT
TRBV7-2 . ATSVAFQNSYEQY
TRBV27 . ASRLEETQY
TRBV19 . ASSIDQDQPQH
TRBV12-3/TRBV12-4 . ASMDRQETQY
TRBV27 . ASSLGVYQPQH
TRBV4-3 TRBD2 ASSQSGLAGVSGANVLT
TRBV29-1 TRBD2 SVELSGTYEQY
TRBV4-2 TRBD1 ASSQDRTGLVYGYT
TRBV7-2 . ASSYNRDGYT
TRBV4-3 . ASSAQLSGANVLT
TRBV4-2 TRBD2 ASSQDATSGLNTGELF
TRBV5-5 TRBD2 ASSPWEGPTDTQY
TRBV19 . ASNYLRDKDPQGTGGPQH
TRBV27 TRBD1 ASSKRADRVHQPQH
TRBV11-2 . ASSPSTDTQY
TRBV20-1 . SANRFYEQY
TRBV3-1/TRBV3-2 . ASSPSNFVTEAF
TRBV6-1 . ASSELARHLAQATNEKLF